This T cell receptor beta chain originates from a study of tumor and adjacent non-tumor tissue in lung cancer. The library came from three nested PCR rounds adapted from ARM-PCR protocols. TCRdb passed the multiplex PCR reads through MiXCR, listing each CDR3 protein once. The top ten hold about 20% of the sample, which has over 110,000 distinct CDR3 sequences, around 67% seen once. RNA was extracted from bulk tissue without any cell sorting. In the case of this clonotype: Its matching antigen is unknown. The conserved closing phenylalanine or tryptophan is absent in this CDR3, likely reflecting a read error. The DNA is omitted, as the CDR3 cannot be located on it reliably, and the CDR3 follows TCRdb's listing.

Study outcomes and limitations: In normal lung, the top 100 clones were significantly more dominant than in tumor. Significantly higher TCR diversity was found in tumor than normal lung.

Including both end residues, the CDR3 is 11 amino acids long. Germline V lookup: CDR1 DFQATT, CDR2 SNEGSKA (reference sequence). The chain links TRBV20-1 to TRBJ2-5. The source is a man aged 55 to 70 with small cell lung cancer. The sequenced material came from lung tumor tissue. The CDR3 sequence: CSARDIKAQYL.